These 27 T cell receptor beta chains came from one sample sequenced in a study of blood T cell repertoires in COVID-19 (dated by TCRdb to the early 2020s). The library was made by the immunoSEQ multiplex PCR assay. The immuneACCESS repertoire file appears here via TCRdb, limited to in-frame rearrangements. These files lack a portion of the clones; in checked studies, under half of the deficit traces to unresolved V genes, and the cause of the others is not known. Present in this sample are more than 250,000 clones, 83% of which were seen just once. The ten top clones hold less than 6% of the sample. Input material: peripheral blood. All receptors come from a man aged 55 to 70 who had recovered from COVID-19.

This clone was observed a handful of times. The same CDR3 is also encoded by other DNA sequences in this sample. The chain recombines TRBV5-1 with TRBJ2-5, with 8 bases lining up with TRBD2. The CDR3 sequence is 14 residues long. V shed 0 bases, J shed 5 bases, and the junction held 3 bases outside the gene matches. In germline, CDR1 is SGHRS, CDR2 YFSETQ. As DNA, the CDR3 is TGCGCCAGCAGCTTGGGACTAGCGAGGGAGACCCAGTACTTC. Encoded protein: CASSLGLARETQYF.

The gene calls are TRBV15 and TRBJ1-6; the D is unclear. Germline-derived CDR1 and CDR2 are LNHNV and YYDKDF (reference sequence). The CDR3 totals 18 residues. The ends were cut back, 2 bases at V and 0 bases at J, with 14 bases in the middle. This CDR3 reads CATSRRAGGSSYNSPLHF. The CDR3 bases are TGTGCCACCAGCAGAAGGGCAGGCGGGAGCTCCTATAATTCACCCCTCCACTTT.

CDR3 nucleotides: TGCGCCAGCAGCGAGACAGTATTGAATGAAAAACTGTTTTTT. This codes for CASSETVLNEKLFF. The V and J genes are TRBV5-1 and TRBJ1-4; maybe TRBD1 (5 bases). CDR1 is SGHRS, CDR2 YFSETQ, per germline. The CDR3 runs 14 residues. V lost 4 bases to trimming and J lost 5 bases, with 12 bases between them.

V usage is TRBV9 and J usage is TRBJ1-3, with D perhaps matching TRBD1 (6 bases). CDR1 and CDR2 (germline): SGDLS, YYNGEE. V was pared by 4 bases and J by 2 bases, with 22 bases between. The CDR3 is made up of 18 amino acids. The chain's CDR3 is CASSPEGGGSRTGNTIYF. The CDR3 coding sequence is TGTGCCAGCAGCCCAGAAGGGGGGGGTTCGCGGACTGGAAACACCATATATTTT.

The gene calls are TRBV12-5 and TRBJ2-3, with TRBD1 identical over 7 bases. V shed 1 base, J shed 5 bases, and the junction held 3 bases outside the gene matches. Looked up from germline, CDR1 is LGHNT and CDR2 is FRNRAP. The CDR3 covers 14 residues. CDR3 in DNA: TGTGCTAGTGGTTTGGGACAGGGTGGAGATACGCAGTATTTT. Its protein is CASGLGQGGDTQYF.

In DNA, the CDR3 is TGTGCCAGCAGCTTAGGTGCGGGGATTAACACTGAAGCTTTCTTT. Amino acids: CASSLGAGINTEAFF. The chain is built from TRBV7-9 and TRBJ1-1; D is uncertain. Deletions cut 1 base from V and 2 bases from J, with 11 bases between. The CDR3 is made up of 15 amino acids. Germline V gives CDR1 SEHNR, CDR2 FQNEAQ (reference sequence).

Comments on this clone: One end of the junction does not line up with germline, which may come from a read error. CDR3 loop: CASSPRQAVGLF. The DNA of the CDR3 is TGCGCCAGCAGCCCTAGACAGGCGGTGGGCCTCTTC. The gene calls are TRBV5-1 and TRBJ2-1, with D possibly matching TRBD1 (6 bases). This CDR3 has 12 amino acids. The germline V gene encodes CDR1 SGHRS and CDR2 YFSETQ.

The rearrangement links TRBV2 to TRBJ2-3; tentative D call: TRBD2 (5 bases). CDR3 length: 13 residues. V gave up 9 bases and J gave up 3 bases, with 13 bases separating them. Germline-derived CDR1 and CDR2 are SNHLY and FYNNEI. For the CDR3, the DNA is TGTGCCAGTGCTGCGGGCTTAACAGATACGCAGTATTTT. Protein product: CASAAGLTDTQYF.

The CDR3 sequence: CASSRQGGTDTQYF. Written as DNA, the CDR3 is TGTGCCAGCAGTAGGCAGGGTGGCACAGATACGCAGTATTTT. The chain has TRBV25-1 and TRBJ2-3; the D gene is possibly TRBD1 (5 bases). CDR3 size: 14 residues. The germline gives CDR1 MGHDK, CDR2 SYGVNS. Trimming stripped 5 bases from V and 1 base from J, with 10 bases between.

The rearrangement uses TRBV9 and TRBJ2-7; 9 bases are shared with TRBD1. There are 14 residues in the CDR3. J was trimmed by 4 bases and V by 4 bases; bases with no gene match: 6. Germline V gene sequence: CDR1 SGDLS, CDR2 YYNGEE. The CDR3 bases are TGTGCCAGCAGCACCCACGGGACAGGGTACGAGCAGTACTTC. This sequence encodes CASSTHGTGYEQYF.

This chain links TRBV6-1 with TRBJ2-7; 8 bases map to TRBD2. The V gene end was trimmed by 1 base and the J gene end by 6 bases; junction bases not matched to a gene: 14. Germline V gene lookup returns CDR1 MNHNS and CDR2 SASEGT. This CDR3 comprises 17 residues. In DNA, the CDR3 is TGTGCCAGCAGTGAAGGATTCGGGAGGGGGATCGTGTGCGAGCAGTACTTC. It codes for CASSEGFGRGIVCEQYF.

The chain couples TRBV7-6 to TRBJ2-5; TRBD2 is a possible D gene (5 bases). Trimming removed 9 bases from V and 5 bases from J, with 16 bases in between. The CDR3 sequence is 13 residues long. Germline-derived CDR1 and CDR2 are SGHVS and FNYEAQ. The CDR3 loop reads CASERSPGETQYF. The CDR3 DNA sequence: TGTGCCAGTGAGCGGTCCCCCGGGGAGACCCAGTACTTC.

The chain uses TRBV6-5 and TRBJ2-1; D perhaps matches TRBD2 (5 bases). Trimming removed 8 bases at V and 0 bases at J, with 11 bases between. From germline, CDR1 is MNHEY and CDR2 SVGAGI. The CDR3 spans 14 residues. The CDR3 sequence: CASGRVSSYNEQFF. In DNA form, the CDR3 reads TGTGCCAGCGGGCGGGTAAGCTCCTACAATGAGCAGTTCTTC.

The rearrangement uses TRBV30 and TRBJ1-2; TRBD1 is a possible D gene (6 bases). Germline CDR1 GTSNPN, CDR2 SVGIG (reference sequence). This CDR3 is built from 16 residues. The V end lost 1 base, the J end lost 5 bases, and 20 bases lay between the germline ends. Here the CDR3 DNA reads TGTGCCTGGAGTGGAGATCGAGGGGGTTCCTCTTATGGCTACACCTTC. This codes for CAWSGDRGGSSYGYTF.

The chain recombines TRBV6-5 with TRBJ2-7; 8 bases agree with TRBD1. The CDR3 contains 14 residues. Germline V lookup: CDR1 MNHEY, CDR2 SVGAGI. J gave up 3 bases and V 5 bases, and 6 bases lay outside the gene matches. Written as DNA, the CDR3 is TGTGCCAGCAGTCCTCGGGACAGGATCTACGAGCAGTACTTC. Its translation is CASSPRDRIYEQYF.

The sample holds a few counts of this clone. This rearrangement joins TRBV5-1 to TRBJ1-2; D may be TRBD1 (6 bases). Germline V lookup: CDR1 SGHRS, CDR2 YFSETQ. This CDR3 contains 16 residues. With 0 bases removed from V and 0 bases from J, the gap between germline ends came to 12 bases. The CDR3 spells CASSLGQGLANYGYTF. The CDR3 coding sequence is TGCGCCAGCAGCTTGGGGCAGGGGTTAGCTAACTATGGCTACACCTTC.

V usage is TRBV9 and J usage is TRBJ1-1; 11 nucleotides line up with TRBD1. The CDR3 contains 13 residues. The trim removed 8 bases at V and 1 base at J, leaving 1 base unmatched. Germline V gene data show CDR1 as SGDLS and CDR2 as YYNGEE. The CDR3 sequence: CASGQGANTEAFF. The CDR3 bases are TGTGCCAGTGGACAGGGGGCGAACACTGAAGCTTTCTTT. Full variable domain (remainder filled in from reference TRBV9 and TRBJ1-1): DSGVTQTPKHLITATGQRVTLRCSPRSGDLSVYWYQQSLDQGLQFLIQYYNGEERAKGNILERFSAQQFPDLHSELNLSSLELGDSALYFCASGQGANTEAFFGQGTRLTVV.

The V gene is TRBV18, the J gene TRBJ2-7; D possibly corresponds to TRBD2 (6 bases). The V end was cut by 3 bases, the J end by 6 bases, with 12 bases between. The germline gives CDR1 KGHSH, CDR2 LQKENI. CDR3 length equals 13 residues. This CDR3 reads CASSPQEGLEQYF. The CDR3 bases are TGTGCCAGCTCACCTCAGGAGGGGCTCGAGCAGTACTTC.

This chain connects TRBV6-5 to TRBJ1-3; D is ambiguous. Between the trimmed V and J ends, which lost 6 bases and 0 bases, there was a span of 12 bases. Germline values: CDR1 MNHEY, CDR2 SVGAGI. The CDR3 loop spans 15 amino acids. The CDR3 DNA reads as TGTGCCAGCAGGGGCACAATGGGCTCTGGAAACACCATATATTTT. It is translated as CASRGTMGSGNTIYF.

The genes are TRBV6-1 and TRBJ2-2; D gene uncertain. The CDR3 is 17 residues long. V lost 0 bases, J lost 0 bases, and 11 bases lay in between. The germline CDR1 and CDR2 sequences are MNHNS and SASEGT. CDR3 sequence reads: CASSEARQPTNTGELFF. As DNA, the CDR3 is TGTGCCAGCAGTGAAGCGCGGCAGCCAACGAACACCGGGGAGCTGTTTTTT.

This clone appeared once. The chain couples TRBV9 to TRBJ2-3, with D maybe TRBD2 (5 bases). Germline-derived CDR1 and CDR2 are SGDLS and YYNGEE. The CDR3 extends over 14 amino acids. The V gene lost 0 bases and the J gene lost 8 bases, with 13 bases spanning the gap. The CDR3 DNA follows: TGTGCCAGCAGCGTAGGGCGGGCTGAGGCTACGCAGTATTTT. It encodes CASSVGRAEATQYF.

The gene calls are TRBV19 and TRBJ1-5; D not certain. The V gene's germline CDR1 is LNHDA and CDR2 SQIVND (reference sequence). Deletions cut 4 bases from V and 4 bases from J, with 8 bases between. This CDR3 comprises 13 residues. The CDR3 DNA follows: TGTGCCAGTAGTACGACAATAAATCAGCCCCAGCATTTT. This gives the protein CASSTTINQPQHF.

The V gene is TRBV11-2, the J gene TRBJ2-5; 7 bases map to TRBD1. V shed 0 bases, J shed 5 bases, and the junction held 6 bases outside the gene matches. CDR3 length: 15 amino acids. From germline, CDR1 is SGHAT and CDR2 FQNNGV. The CDR3 region has the DNA TGTGCCAGCAGCTTAGAAAGGGGACAGTGGGAGACCCAGTACTTC. This gives the protein CASSLERGQWETQYF.

The V gene is TRBV7-9, the J gene TRBJ1-4; 8 bases fit TRBD1. The CDR3 totals 15 residues. V shed 5 bases and J 4 bases; nucleotides not matched to a gene: 6. Germline V gene data show CDR1 as SEHNR and CDR2 as FQNEAQ (reference sequence). In DNA form, the CDR3 reads TGTGCCAGCAGCCCGGGACAGGCGGGTAATGAAAAACTGTTTTTT. This translates into CASSPGQAGNEKLFF.

V usage is TRBV11-1 and J usage is TRBJ2-5; D is perhaps TRBD2 (5 bases). V dropped 2 bases and J dropped 4 bases, with 14 bases sitting between them. The CDR3 is made up of 15 amino acids. Germline CDR1 reads SGHAT; CDR2 reads FQDESV (reference sequence). CDR3 protein: CASSLSILEGETQYF. The DNA for the CDR3 is TGTGCCAGCAGCTTATCGATCCTCGAGGGAGAGACCCAGTACTTC.

The chain combines TRBV5-1 with TRBJ1-5; maybe TRBD1 (6 bases). V was pared by 1 base and J by 6 bases, with 14 bases between. The germline CDR1 and CDR2 sequences are SGHRS and YFSETQ. CDR3 length: 15 amino acids. CDR3 coding DNA: TGCGCCAGCAGCTTGACGTTGGGGGCTGGTCAGCCCCAGCATTTT. Its translation is CASSLTLGAGQPQHF.

The chain combines TRBV5-6 with TRBJ1-1; perhaps TRBD1 as D (5 bases). There are 14 residues in the CDR3. Germline lookup yields CDR1 SGHDT and CDR2 YYEEEE. The V and J ends lost 0 bases and 5 bases respectively, with 11 bases between them. This chain's CDR3 is CASSLGRRGTEAFF. The DNA of the CDR3 is TGTGCCAGCAGCTTGGGGCGGCGGGGGACTGAAGCTTTCTTT.